Each of the 21 T cell receptor beta chains below was sequenced from the same sample in a study of T cell clusters in autoimmune cytopenias. TRB was amplified by touch-down multiplex PCR, primer pools A and B combined. TCRdb reprocessed the multiplex PCR reads; each CDR3 protein has one entry and no DNA is given. This sample's table reports some 5,700 distinct CDR3 sequences. Some 39,000 genome equivalents of blood DNA were amplified for TRB. These data are also associated with another study on T cell repertoires in aging, cancer and after chemotherapy.

The sequencing sample was made of peripheral blood. These receptors all come from a human donor in good health.

This clonotype is classed as medium-sized (0.01 to 0.1%) by frequency. The rearrangement joins TRBV18 to TRBJ2-2; with no DNA, the TCRdb D assignment of TRBD1 cannot be verified. The CDR3 has 16 residues. Germline CDR1 reads KGHSH; CDR2 reads LQKENI. This CDR3 reads CASSPRTDFYAGELFF.

According to its frequency, this clonotype is medium-sized. This sequence joins TRBV11-1 and TRBJ2-2; there is no DNA to check the TCRdb D call of TRBD2. CDR3 length: 16 amino acids. Looked up from germline, CDR1 is SGHAT and CDR2 is FQDESV (reference sequence). CDR3 residues: CASSPRLAVNTGELFF.

CDR3: CSASRTGREQYF. This chain connects TRBV20-1 to TRBJ2-7. The CDR3 is 12 amino acids. Germline V gene sequence: CDR1 DFQATT, CDR2 SNEGSKA (reference sequence).

This clonotype ranks as medium-sized (0.01 to 0.1%) in terms of frequency. This chain joins TRBV30 and TRBJ2-2; without DNA, the TCRdb call of TRBD1 cannot be checked. The germline V gene encodes CDR1 GTSNPN and CDR2 SVGIG (reference sequence). The CDR3 has 13 residues. This CDR3 reads CAWSVLNRWELFF.

This clonotype ranks as medium-sized in terms of frequency. V is TRBV6-5 and J is TRBJ2-2; there is no DNA to check the TCRdb D call of TRBD1. CDR1 and CDR2 from the germline V gene are MNHEY and SVGAGI. CDR3 length: 16 residues. CDR3 region: CASSPPGGGLAGELFF.

By frequency, this clonotype registers medium-sized. The V gene is TRBV6-5, the J gene TRBJ1-5; TCRdb's D gene call, TRBD1, goes unchecked for lack of DNA. Germline CDR1 is MNHEY and CDR2 is SVGAGI. This CDR3 comprises 16 residues. This CDR3 is CASSAGTGGINQPQHF.

The chain carries TRBV7-9 and TRBJ2-7; TCRdb names TRBD2, which stays unverified in the absence of DNA. Germline V lookup: CDR1 SEHNR, CDR2 FQNEAQ (reference sequence). The CDR3 runs to 13 residues. CDR3 sequence: CASSLDRAGARYF.

This clonotype is medium-sized by frequency. The chain employs TRBV6-6 and TRBJ1-5. The CDR3 sequence is 16 residues long. CDR1 is MNHNY and CDR2 is SVGAGI in the germline V gene (reference sequence). Here the CDR3 reads CASSPRQVSSNQPQHF.

The rearrangement uses TRBV27 and TRBJ2-2; there is no DNA to check the TCRdb D call of TRBD1. CDR1 and CDR2 (germline): MNHEY, SMNVEV (reference sequence). There are 16 residues in the CDR3. The CDR3: CASSPQGGTNTGELFF.

The genes are TRBV5-4 and TRBJ2-2; the D call from TCRdb, TRBD2, cannot be confirmed without DNA. The CDR3 length is 17 residues. Germline CDR1 is SGHNT and CDR2 is YYREEE (reference sequence). The CDR3 reads CASSRGLAGDPMRELFF.

The chain links TRBV4-1 to TRBJ1-5; checking the TCRdb D call of TRBD1 is not possible without DNA. CDR3 length: 14 amino acids. The germline V gene encodes CDR1 MGHRA and CDR2 YSYEKL. The CDR3 loop reads CASSPYREDGPQHF.

This clonotype counts as medium-sized by frequency. The gene calls are TRBV6-4 and TRBJ2-1; TCRdb selects TRBD1, and the lack of DNA leaves this call unchecked. Per germline, CDR1 MRHNA and CDR2 SNTAGT. The CDR3 has 13 residues. This chain's CDR3 is CASSEKGHNEQFF.

The rearrangement joins TRBV7-9 to TRBJ2-7. This CDR3 has 15 amino acids. Germline lookup yields CDR1 SEHNR and CDR2 FQNEAQ (reference sequence). Here the CDR3 reads CASSLGGGTAYEQYF.

By frequency, this clonotype is medium-sized. The rearrangement joins TRBV12-3 or TRBV12-4 to TRBJ2-3; the D gene TCRdb calls, TRBD2, cannot be checked with no DNA. This CDR3 has 19 residues. CDR3: CASTPERGSGRRNTDTQYF.

J is TRBJ2-7 and V is TRBV20-1; there is no DNA to check the TCRdb D call of TRBD2. CDR3 length equals 15 residues. The germline V gene has CDR1 DFQATT and CDR2 SNEGSKA (reference sequence). The CDR3 is CSARALAGSSYEQYF.

This clonotype shows up as medium-sized by frequency. This chain uses TRBV6-5 with TRBJ2-6; as DNA is missing, the TRBD1 call by TCRdb cannot be tested. The CDR3 has 16 residues. The germline V gene encodes CDR1 MNHEY and CDR2 SVGAGI. CDR3 loop: CASRPGGGSGANVLTF.

This clonotype is classed as medium-sized by frequency. V usage is TRBV6-5 and J usage is TRBJ1-2; lacking DNA, the TRBD1 call made by TCRdb goes unchecked. The CDR3 extends over 16 amino acids. CDR1 is MNHEY, CDR2 SVGAGI, per germline. CDR3 residues: CASSPDMGGANYGYTF.

This chain connects TRBV13 to TRBJ1-1; the TRBD1 assignment by TCRdb is unverifiable without DNA. The CDR3 loop spans 14 amino acids. Per germline, CDR1 PRHDT and CDR2 FYEKMQ (reference sequence). CDR3 sequence: CASSLPTGSTEAFF.

The genes are TRBV5-6 and TRBJ2-5; TCRdb's D call of TRBD1 is untestable without DNA. The CDR3 length is 17 residues. Germline-derived CDR1 and CDR2 are SGHDT and YYEEEE. This chain's CDR3 is CASSREGGAKGEETQYF.

V and J are TRBV12-3 or TRBV12-4 and TRBJ2-7. The CDR3 has 15 residues. CDR3 amino acids: CASSFSGPRGYEQYF.

The V call is TRBV11-2, the J call TRBJ1-6. This CDR3 comprises 14 residues. Germline CDR1 SGHAT, CDR2 FQNNGV. This chain's CDR3 is CASSLNPYNSPLHF.